The rows below give T cell receptor beta chains drawn from one sample of a study of cytomegalovirus exposure and HLA in healthy donors. Generated by immunoSEQ multiplex PCR, the TCRdb table keeps only in-frame clones and is missing some. The sample holds about 150,000 clones, approximately 80% seen once. Material for sequencing was PBMCs. The receptor source for this set is a young man in good health and CMV-seropositive. Both conserved end residues are part of each CDR3. D genes are given only for firm matches. Expanded clones are given a class, and other clones once, few, many or no size at all.

j_call clone_size v_call d_call cdr3_nt cdr3_aa
TRBJ1-4 . TRBV28 TRBD1 TGTGCCAGCAGTCCGGGACAGGGGCGTGAAAAACTGTTTTTT CASSPGQGREKLFF
TRBJ1-3 . TRBV7-2 . TGTGCCAGCAGCTTAGTGGGGCTGGCTGGAAACACCATATATTTT CASSLVGLAGNTIYF
TRBJ1-4 . TRBV6-5 TRBD1 TGTGCCAGCAGAGCGGACAGGGGAGGGAATGAAAAACTGTTTTTT CASRADRGGNEKLFF
TRBJ1-5 . TRBV21-1 . TGTGCCAGCAGCAAAGCGCGGTATTTACAGGGTTACGATCAGCCCCAGCATTTT CASSKARYLQGYDQPQHF
TRBJ2-1 . TRBV2 . TGTGCCAGCAGTGAAGGGACAGCGAACAATGAGCAGTTCTTC CASSEGTANNEQFF
TRBJ2-6 . TRBV5-6 TRBD1 TGTGCCAGCAGCTTGGGAGTAGGGACAGGCGTCTCTGGGGCCAACGTCCTGACTTTC CASSLGVGTGVSGANVLTF
TRBJ2-7 . TRBV9 TRBD2 TGTGCCAGCAGCGTAGGTGTTCTAGCGGAGGCTTCGGGGCAGTACTTC CASSVGVLAEASGQYF
TRBJ2-5 . TRBV29-1 TRBD2 TGCAGCGTTGGGCGGACTAGCGCGCGCGAGACCCAGTACTTC CSVGRTSARETQYF
TRBJ1-1 . TRBV27 TRBD1 TGTGCCAGCAGTCCGACGACAGGGGGCGGCACTGAAGCTTTCTTT CASSPTTGGGTEAFF
TRBJ2-7 . TRBV28 TRBD2 TGTGCCAGCGAGATTAGCGGGGGATCCTACGAGCAGTACTTC CASEISGGSYEQYF
TRBJ2-5 few TRBV19 TRBD2 TGTGCCAGTAGTATGTCTAGCGGGGGGCAAGAGACCCAGTACTTC CASSMSSGGQETQYF
TRBJ1-2 . TRBV20-1 . TGCAGTGGGCGCGGGTATTATGGCTACACCTTC CSGRGYYGYTF
TRBJ1-1 . TRBV18 TRBD1 TGTGCCAGCTCACCATCGGGACAGGGTATTAGGACTGAAGCTTTCTTT CASSPSGQGIRTEAFF